Each of the 25 T cell receptor beta chains below was sequenced from the same sample in a study of shared clonotypes between healthy human individuals. Only in-frame clones appear in the TCRdb table, and some are missing; sequencing was by immunoSEQ multiplex PCR. The repertoire holds fewer than 2.5 million clones, with over 85% as singletons. What was sequenced was naive CD4+ T cells from PBMCs. This sample's subset: CD45RA+ positively selected. The receptors were gathered from a man between 18 and 35 years old in good health. Some clones in this sample may be carry-over from other donors' samples.

The rearrangement uses TRBV5-4 and TRBJ2-5, with 7 bases lining up with TRBD1. V was clipped by 4 bases and J by 4 bases; unmatched bases: 7. This CDR3 spans 14 amino acids. Germline V CDR1 and CDR2: SGHNT, YYREEE (reference sequence). In DNA form, the CDR3 reads TGTGCCAGCAGCCCCGAGACAGGGACAGAGACCCAGTACTTC. This translates into CASSPETGTETQYF.

J is TRBJ2-3 and V is TRBV5-6, with 8 bases aligning to TRBD1. Germline CDR1 is SGHDT and CDR2 is YYEEEE. The J segment lost 4 bases and the V segment lost 5 bases, leaving 9 bases of the junction unmatched. This CDR3 is 15 amino acids long. This chain's CDR3 is CASRPDRERADTQYF. The CDR3 bases are TGTGCCAGCAGGCCGGACAGGGAACGAGCAGATACGCAGTATTTT.

The sample holds a few counts of this clone. This chain links TRBV7-2 with TRBJ1-1, with 7 bases that match TRBD1. The junction had 2 bases not matched to a gene; V was cut back by 6 bases and J by 4 bases. CDR3 size: 12 residues. The germline V gene encodes CDR1 SGHTA and CDR2 FQGNSA. The CDR3 loop is CASRRQGTEAFF. CDR3 DNA sequence: TGTGCCAGCAGACGACAGGGCACTGAAGCTTTCTTT.

In its sample, this clone was seen once. V and J are TRBV28 and TRBJ1-4, with 10 bases matching TRBD1. After removal of 5 bases from V and 5 bases from J, the junction contained 5 bases not matched to a gene. The CDR3 contains 15 residues. Germline CDR1 and CDR2: MDHEN and SYDVKM. Written as DNA, the CDR3 is TGTGCCAGCAGTCGACAGGGGGCTGGGAATGAAAAACTGTTTTTT. Protein sequence: CASSRQGAGNEKLFF.

The chain joins TRBV5-1 to TRBJ2-5; D ambiguous. The CDR3 consists of 14 residues. Germline V CDR1 and CDR2: SGHRS, YFSETQ. The germline V and J ends were trimmed by 1 base and 3 bases, with 10 bases remaining between them. CDR3 coding DNA: TGCGCCAGCAGCTTGCAAGTCTCCGAAGAGACCCAGTACTTC. Its translation: CASSLQVSEETQYF.

The V call is TRBV7-9, the J call TRBJ2-3; 9 nucleotides line up with TRBD2. The CDR3 covers 16 residues. Looked up from germline, CDR1 is SEHNR and CDR2 is FQNEAQ (reference sequence). Trimming removed 5 bases from V and 4 bases from J; junction bases left unmatched: 10. CDR3 protein: CASSPVAGAGADTQYF. Written as DNA, the CDR3 is TGTGCCAGCAGCCCAGTAGCGGGAGCTGGGGCAGATACGCAGTATTTT.

The chain uses TRBV18 and TRBJ2-5; D is ambiguous. The CDR3 totals 13 residues. The germline gives CDR1 KGHSH, CDR2 LQKENI. V lost 3 bases and J 6 bases, leaving 11 bases between the germline ends. The CDR3 sequence is CASSPGPRQTQYF. In DNA, the CDR3 is TGTGCCAGCTCACCTGGGCCTAGACAGACCCAGTACTTC. Full variable domain (rest looked up from reference TRBV18 and TRBJ2-5): NAGVMQNPRHLVRRRGQEARLRCSPMKGHSHVYWYRQLPEEGLKFMVYLQKENIIDESGMPKERFSAEFPKEGPSILRIQQVVRGDSAAYFCASSPGPRQTQYFGPGTRLLVL.

The chain carries TRBV29-1 and TRBJ1-1, with 7 bases lining up with TRBD1. CDR3 length: 13 residues. The V segment lost 3 bases and the J segment 4 bases; nucleotides outside the gene matches: 5. Per germline, CDR1 SQVTM and CDR2 ANQGSEA. DNA of the CDR3: TGCAGCGTTGACAGGGGGGAAAGCACTGAAGCTTTCTTT. The encoded protein is CSVDRGESTEAFF.

The chain is built from TRBV2 and TRBJ2-1; 7 bases fit TRBD2. The CDR3 runs 15 residues. Germline trimming cut 4 bases from V and 0 bases from J; bases unmatched to any gene: 3. Germline lookup yields CDR1 SNHLY and CDR2 FYNNEI. In DNA form, the CDR3 reads TGTGCCAGCAGTGTCGGCGGGAGCTCCTACAATGAGCAGTTCTTC. It specifies CASSVGGSSYNEQFF.

The DNA for the CDR3 is TGTGCCAGCAGTTCCCGGGGACAGGGGGTGAGGCAGCCCCAGCATTTT. Translation gives CASSSRGQGVRQPQHF. This chain connects TRBV27 to TRBJ1-5, with 11 bases matching TRBD1. This CDR3 contains 16 residues. The J segment lost 7 bases and the V segment lost 4 bases, leaving 9 bases of the junction unmatched. Germline V gene lookup returns CDR1 MNHEY and CDR2 SMNVEV (reference sequence).

This clone has just a few counts. This chain joins TRBV18 and TRBJ2-3; D is ambiguous. Trimming shortened V by 0 bases and J by 2 bases, and 12 bases separated the two germline ends. CDR1 is KGHSH, CDR2 LQKENI, per germline. CDR3 length equals 16 residues. In nucleotides, the CDR3 is TGTGCCAGCTCACCACCGTCCATCGGGTACACAGATACGCAGTATTTT. Residues: CASSPPSIGYTDTQYF.

This chain links TRBV5-6 with TRBJ2-7; D call uncertain. Germline CDR1 reads SGHDT; CDR2 reads YYEEEE. The CDR3 consists of 15 residues. V was shortened by 3 bases and J by 2 bases, with 15 bases between the two germline ends. The CDR3 nucleotides are TGTGCCAGCAGCTCTCTCGTCCAGGTTACCTACGAGCAGTACTTC. This gives the protein CASSSLVQVTYEQYF.

This chain connects TRBV14 to TRBJ2-3; D possibly corresponds to TRBD1 (5 bases). V was pared by 4 bases and J by 3 bases, with 11 bases between. The CDR3 sequence is 14 residues long. Germline loops: CDR1 SGHDN, CDR2 FVKESK. The CDR3 loop is CASSPLRQTDTQYF. The DNA for the CDR3 is TGTGCCAGCAGCCCCCTAAGACAGACAGATACGCAGTATTTT.

The chain couples TRBV7-9 to TRBJ1-3; D unclear. V was shortened by 4 bases and J by 0 bases, with 22 bases between the two germline ends. The germline CDR1 and CDR2 sequences are SEHNR and FQNEAQ (reference sequence). There are 19 residues in the CDR3. The CDR3 sequence: CASSSPRRGGAHSGNTIYF. Written as DNA, the CDR3 is TGTGCCAGCAGCTCCCCCAGGCGGGGAGGAGCGCACTCTGGAAACACCATATATTTT.

A word on this clone: The sample carries other DNA sequences with the same CDR3. The V gene is TRBV5-1, the J gene TRBJ2-5; a possible D gene is TRBD2 (5 bases). With 0 bases removed from V and 1 base from J, the gap between germline ends came to 10 bases. Per the germline V gene, CDR1 is SGHRS and CDR2 is YFSETQ. The length of the CDR3 is 15 residues. This chain's CDR3 is CASSLGGSSQETQYF. CDR3 DNA sequence: TGCGCCAGCAGCTTGGGAGGGTCCTCCCAAGAGACCCAGTACTTC.

The genes are TRBV7-9 and TRBJ2-3; D perhaps matches TRBD1 (5 bases). Germline V gene lookup returns CDR1 SEHNR and CDR2 FQNEAQ (reference sequence). The CDR3 totals 16 residues. V lost 5 bases and J lost 0, with 15 bases in between. The CDR3 DNA is TGTGCCAGCAGCCAATCCAGGGCGACTAGCACAGATACGCAGTATTTT. This encodes CASSQSRATSTDTQYF.

The chain recombines TRBV18 with TRBJ2-5; TRBD1 might be the D (6 bases). V lost 3 bases and J 5 bases, leaving 13 bases between the germline ends. Germline loops: CDR1 KGHSH, CDR2 LQKENI. This CDR3 comprises 14 residues. The CDR3 DNA reads as TGTGCCAGCTCACCGCAACAGGGAGCGGAGACCCAGTACTTC. It specifies CASSPQQGAETQYF.

This chain joins TRBV5-4 and TRBJ2-3; 7 nucleotides align to TRBD1. The germline CDR1 and CDR2 sequences are SGHNT and YYREEE (reference sequence). CDR3 length: 15 amino acids. Trimming cost V 2 bases and J 3 bases; bases outside gene matches: 6. CDR3 amino acids: CASSFYRGETDTQYF. CDR3 bases: TGTGCCAGCAGCTTTTACAGGGGCGAGACAGATACGCAGTATTTT.

V gene TRBV14 combines with J gene TRBJ1-2; 10 nucleotides align to TRBD1. Losses at the gene ends were 6 bases for V and 4 bases for J; bases not matched to a gene: 2. The CDR3 runs to 13 residues. In germline, CDR1 is SGHDN, CDR2 FVKESK. CDR3 bases: TGTGCCAGCAGGACAGGGGGCAGCTATGGCTACACCTTC. Translated: CASRTGGSYGYTF.

The genes are TRBV7-9 and TRBJ1-5, with D possibly TRBD1 on 6 matching bases. The length of the CDR3 is 17 residues. Germline assignment: CDR1 SEHNR and CDR2 FQNEAQ (reference sequence). Trimming cost V 1 base and J 3 bases, with 16 bases left between them. This CDR3 is CASSLGLWGTNNQPQHF. DNA of the CDR3: TGTGCCAGCAGCTTAGGTCTTTGGGGGACAAACAATCAGCCCCAGCATTTT.

The rearrangement joins TRBV6-6 to TRBJ2-3; TRBD2 aligns across 12 bases. This CDR3 region has 16 residues. Per the germline V gene, CDR1 is MNHNY and CDR2 is SVGAGI (reference sequence). V shed 6 bases and J 2 bases; nucleotides not matched to a gene: 6. The CDR3 here is CASRTGTSGYTDTQYF. Here the CDR3 DNA reads TGTGCCAGCAGGACCGGGACTAGCGGGTACACAGATACGCAGTATTTT.

This clone showed up just once. This sequence joins TRBV4-3 and TRBJ1-1; TRBD1 agrees at 7 bases. V shed 1 base, J shed 4 bases, and the junction held 6 bases outside the gene matches. Germline lookup yields CDR1 LGHNA and CDR2 YSLEER. This CDR3 has 15 amino acids. CDR3 DNA: TGCGCCAGCAGCCAAGGAGCAGGGGGTAGCACTGAAGCTTTCTTT. Amino acids: CASSQGAGGSTEAFF.

In its sample, this clone was seen once. The chain has TRBV18 and TRBJ1-3, with no clear D. This CDR3 has 14 residues. Trimming pared 0 bases from V and 4 bases from J, leaving 7 bases between. Germline V gives CDR1 KGHSH, CDR2 LQKENI. This CDR3 is CASSPPLRGNTIYF. DNA of the CDR3: TGTGCCAGCTCACCACCACTGCGGGGAAACACCATATATTTT.

The chain carries TRBV18 and TRBJ1-1, with D unresolved. CDR1 KGHSH and CDR2 LQKENI come from the germline V gene. V lost 5 bases to trimming and J lost 5 bases, with 15 bases between them. The CDR3 is 14 residues long. The CDR3 sequence is CASSRREGRTEAFF. The CDR3 bases are TGTGCCAGCTCAAGGAGGGAAGGAAGGACTGAAGCTTTCTTT.

This clone occurred once. The rearrangement joins TRBV9 to TRBJ2-2; weak D call: TRBD1 (5 bases). With 0 bases removed from V and 4 bases from J, the gap between germline ends came to 10 bases. Germline V CDR1 and CDR2: SGDLS, YYNGEE. The CDR3 extends over 15 amino acids. CDR3 sequence reads: CASSVGQTITGELFF. CDR3 coding DNA: TGTGCCAGCAGCGTAGGACAGACCATCACCGGGGAGCTGTTTTTT.